What follows describes a single T cell receptor (beta chain). What it binds is not known. This entry comes from a study of tumor-infiltrating lymphocytes in primary liver carcinoma. DNA and RNA were both co-extracted from 20-30 mg of bulk tissue that had not been sorted. Germline V CDR1 and CDR2: SGHAT, FQNNGV. The CDR3 is 16 amino acids. Trimming took 1 base from V and 1 from J, leaving 14 bases between them. Study conclusions and caveats: The study found a significantly higher top-250-clone fraction in tumors than in blood (p = 0.039). Just about 7.5-25% of leading clones were found in every one of five regions.

Synthesis of TCR beta cDNA was carried out from approximately 500 ng total RNA with a constant-region primer. ARM-PCR, slightly modified, supplied the TCR beta libraries through three nested multiplex PCR rounds. Investigators reported that the first two PCR rounds, at 10 cycles each, used TRBV1-TRBV30 forward primers with a C-beta reverse primer. MiXCR, applied by TCRdb to the multiplex PCR reads, yields one record per CDR3 protein. The repertoire holds more than 20,000 distinct CDR3 sequences, with about three quarters as singletons. Sequenced input: liver tumor tissue from sampling region 1. The subset here: tumor region T1, superior pole. The source of this sequence is a woman aged 25-40 years with primary liver carcinoma and hepatitis B virus infection. The V gene is TRBV11-2, the J gene TRBJ2-7, with a weak D call TRBD2 (6 bases). DNA for the CDR3: TGTGCCAGCAGCTTAGCACTAAGCGGGCGATCCTACGAGCAGTACTTC. Residues: CASSLALSGRSYEQYF.